The clone carrying this T cell receptor beta chain appeared many times. Its antigen is not known. This entry comes from a study of identical twins. The study, taken as a whole, reports: Out-of-frame alpha sequences shared between twins exhibited an excess of low generation probability. Abundant beta clonotypes from cord blood had fewer insertions, unlike memory repertoires, which showed none. Invariant cells of the MAIT and iNKT types might have partly distorted the zero-insertion analyses.

TCRdb re-called the 5' RACE reads through MiXCR, storing one row per CDR3 protein. The sample lists some 630,000 distinct CDR3 sequences; around 7.5% were seen once. The V segment lost 0 bases and the J segment 0 bases; nucleotides outside the gene matches: 3. Germline values: CDR1 SGHRS, CDR2 YFSETQ. This CDR3 has 16 amino acids. These sequences were also reported in another study, on yellow fever vaccine responses in identical twins.

The sequencing input was PBMCs. The TCR was taken from a woman under 30 in good health. V is TRBV5-1 and J is TRBJ2-3; 8 bases agree with TRBD2. The CDR3 sequence is CASSLGTGGSTDTQYF. In DNA form, the CDR3 reads TGCGCCAGCAGCTTGGGGACGGGAGGGAGCACAGATACGCAGTATTTT.